This T cell receptor (beta chain) was documented in a study of blood T cells in healthy people across ages. As to this clonotype: Its antigen is not known.

Study-level findings and limits: Expanded clonotype shifts may have been confounded, as the donors had an unknown CMV status.

The sample, roughly 9.1 milliliters of peripheral blood, was drawn from each donor. Every sample yielded at least 7 million isolated PBMCs. Germline values: CDR1 LGHDT, CDR2 YNNKEL (reference sequence). The V end was cut by 4 bases, the J end by 7 bases, with 14 bases between. The CDR3 sequence is 15 residues long. The use of a sample-barcoded 5' primer and a J-beta primer mix characterized a second PCR of roughly 6 to 12 cycles. Each TCR beta cDNA got a 12-nucleotide random molecular identifier. One entry per CDR3 protein results from TCRdb running MiXCR on the 5' RACE reads. Altogether just under 750,000 distinct CDR3 sequences are present, approximately 22% being singletons, with the ten largest covering 20% to 25%.

The V and J genes are TRBV3-1 and TRBJ1-6; D unclear. Input material: blood. The sequence was obtained from a man between 65 and 85 years old in good health. The CDR3: CASSPLIRPNSPLHF. The CDR3 nucleotides are TGTGCCAGCAGCCCCTTGATCAGGCCAAATTCACCCCTCCACTTT.